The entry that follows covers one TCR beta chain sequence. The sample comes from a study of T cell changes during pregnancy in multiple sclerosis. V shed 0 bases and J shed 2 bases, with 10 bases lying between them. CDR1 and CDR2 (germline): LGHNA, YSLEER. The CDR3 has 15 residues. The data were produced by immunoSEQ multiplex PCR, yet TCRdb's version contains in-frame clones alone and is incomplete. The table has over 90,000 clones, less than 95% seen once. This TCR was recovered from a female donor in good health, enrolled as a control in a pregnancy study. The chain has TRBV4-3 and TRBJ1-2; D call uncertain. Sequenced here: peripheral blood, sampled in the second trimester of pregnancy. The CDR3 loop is CASSQEFSGNYGYTF. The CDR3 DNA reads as TGCGCCAGCAGCCAAGAGTTTTCGGGGAACTATGGCTACACCTTC.